This T cell receptor beta chain was found in a study of response to subunit inactivated influenza vaccine (dated by TCRdb to the late 2010s). Looking at the study overall: The study used deep quantitative T cell receptor repertoire profiling to track responses to a trivalent subunit inactivated influenza vaccine. Results the study describes overall, beyond this receptor: According to the authors, only a limited number of new T cells may be recruited by each seasonal influenza vaccination.

The library was generated by RT-PCR. The sequencer listed for this sample is Illumina HiSeq 2500. The raw public data were reprocessed by TCRdb itself: fastp quality trimming at Q25, MiXCR clonotype calling, in-frame beta chains only. Every distinct CDR3 protein forms one entry, paired with its most common genes and DNA. This sample holds about 650,000 distinct CDR3 sequences; roughly 14% were observed only once. The ten top clones hold around 10% of the sample. At least ten counts were recorded for this clonotype. This clone's antigen is unknown. No much larger clonotype is one base removed from it; base qualities were not supplied. Reading the germline V gene (reference sequence) gives CDR1 LNHDA and CDR2 SQIVND. Taken from cysteine to phenylalanine, the CDR3 has 14 residues. Only the CDR3 DNA is retained, 42 bases long and in frame from the first base. Deletion took 8 bases off V and 5 bases off J, with a span of 18 bases between the germline ends.

The sequence was obtained from a man aged 50 to 60 who received an inactivated influenza vaccine. Donor details come from another sample of the same person, matched by shared clones. The V and J genes are TRBV19 and TRBJ1-2; possibly the D gene is TRBD1, per 6 matching bases. The starting material was PBMCs from blood, obtained about 13 days after vaccination. In nucleotide form, the sequence is TGTGCCAGTTCGGGGGGCCAGGCATTATATGGCTACACCTTC. Translated, it reads CASSGGQALYGYTF.